The 18 T cell receptor beta chains below were found in one sample sequenced in a study of blood T cell repertoires in COVID-19. Assay: immunoSEQ multiplex PCR; the TCRdb copy retains only in-frame clones and omits some. The table includes 50,000 to 80,000 clones, around 80% detected once. Specimen: peripheral blood. Receptors were obtained from a man aged 60-69 years with COVID-19, enrolled during active disease.

This clone appeared once. The chain recombines TRBV10-1 with TRBJ2-5, with 11 positions matching TRBD2. CDR1 and CDR2 from the germline V gene are WNHNN and SYGVQD (reference sequence). V was clipped by 5 bases and J by 7 bases; unmatched bases: 9. This CDR3 has 15 amino acids. This CDR3 is CASSTSTSGIGTQYF. In DNA, the CDR3 is TGCGCCAGCAGTACCTCGACTAGCGGGATTGGGACCCAGTACTTC.

J is TRBJ1-1 and V is TRBV5-5; D is unresolved. Deletions cut 4 bases from V and 0 bases from J, with 7 bases between. The CDR3 consists of 13 residues. Germline V lookup: CDR1 SGHKS, CDR2 YYEKEE (reference sequence). In DNA form, the CDR3 reads TGTGCCAGCAGCCTAGACTTGAACACTGAAGCTTTCTTT. Translation gives CASSLDLNTEAFF.

This clone has a single count. This CDR3 is CASSPSNSSPLHF. DNA of the CDR3: TGTGCCAGCAGTCCCTCCAACAGTTCACCCCTCCACTTT. This chain links TRBV6-5 with TRBJ1-6; D unclear. The CDR3 has 13 residues. Trimming cost V 5 bases and J 9 bases, with 11 bases left between them. The V gene's germline CDR1 is MNHEY and CDR2 SVGAGI.

This clone turned up a few times. The CDR3 DNA follows: TGTGCCAGCAGCCGTAGCGGGGTCTGGATAGATACGCAGTATTTT. Its protein is CASSRSGVWIDTQYF. The V gene is TRBV7-9, the J gene TRBJ2-3; TRBD2 matches 8 bases. The CDR3 consists of 15 residues. CDR1 is SEHNR, CDR2 FQNEAQ, per germline (reference sequence). Unmatched junction bases numbered 9, after V lost 5 bases and J lost 5 bases.

This clone has at least ten counts. The gene calls are TRBV19 and TRBJ1-1; unclear D gene. Germline-derived CDR1 and CDR2 are LNHDA and SQIVND (reference sequence). The CDR3 has 11 residues. The ends were cut back, 3 bases at V and 10 bases at J, with 9 bases in the middle. The CDR3 loop reads CASSISLVAFF. CDR3 nucleotides: TGTGCCAGTAGTATCAGTCTCGTAGCTTTCTTT. Supplemented by reference TRBV19 and TRBJ1-1, the full variable domain reads DGGITQSPKYLFRKEGQNVTLSCEQNLNHDAMYWYRQDPGQGLRLIYYSQIVNDFQKGDIAEGYSVSREKKESFPLTVTSAQKNPTAFYLCASSISLVAFFGQGTRLTVV.

This clone has at least ten counts. The genes are TRBV24-1 and TRBJ2-7; TRBD1 is a possible D gene (6 bases). In germline, CDR1 is KGHDR, CDR2 SFDVKD. The CDR3 is made up of 16 amino acids. With 4 bases removed from V and 0 bases from J, the gap between germline ends came to 15 bases. The chain's CDR3 is CATSDPIRDTSYEQYF. CDR3 DNA: TGTGCCACCAGTGACCCGATTCGGGACACCTCCTACGAGCAGTACTTC.

The chain combines TRBV7-2 with TRBJ2-7; 11 positions match TRBD1. J gave up 4 bases and V 5 bases, and 7 bases lay outside the gene matches. The V gene's germline CDR1 is SGHTA and CDR2 FQGNSA. CDR3 length equals 15 residues. The CDR3 DNA sequence: TGTGCCAGCAGCCAAGTAGGACAGGGGGCTTACGAGCAGTACTTC. Translating gives CASSQVGQGAYEQYF. The whole variable domain, filled in from reference TRBV7-2 and TRBJ2-7, reads GAGVSQSPSNKVTEKGKDVELRCDPISGHTALYWYRQSLGQGLEFLIYFQGNSAPDKSGLPSDRFSAERTGGSVSTLTIQRTQQEDSAVYLCASSQVGQGAYEQYFGPGTRLTVT.

The chain couples TRBV12-5 to TRBJ2-1, with 13 bases lining up with TRBD2. Germline V CDR1 and CDR2: LGHNT, FRNRAP. Germline trimming cut 4 bases from V and 6 bases from J; bases unmatched to any gene: 9. CDR3 length equals 17 residues. DNA of the CDR3: TGTGCTAGTGGTTCCCAAGGGACTAGCGGGACCGTCAATGAGCAGTTCTTC. It specifies CASGSQGTSGTVNEQFF.

This clone was seen a handful of times. V is TRBV12-3 or TRBV12-4 and J is TRBJ1-2; TRBD1 might be the D (5 bases). The V and J ends lost 5 bases and 8 bases respectively, with 15 bases between them. The CDR3 is made up of 13 amino acids. Written as DNA, the CDR3 is TGTGCCAGCAGTCCACGGGGGGGATTCGGCTACACCTTC. This sequence encodes CASSPRGGFGYTF.

The chain has TRBV5-4 and TRBJ2-5; 16 nucleotides align to TRBD2. Germline V lookup: CDR1 SGHNT, CDR2 YYREEE (reference sequence). The CDR3 is 14 residues long. V shed 9 bases and J 4 bases; nucleotides not matched to a gene: 3. Written as DNA, the CDR3 is TGTGCCACAGGGACTAGCGGGGGGGGAGAGACCCAGTACTTC. Translated, it gives CATGTSGGGETQYF.

In this sample, this clone turned up a few times. The rearrangement joins TRBV27 to TRBJ1-5; no firm D call. Germline lookup yields CDR1 MNHEY and CDR2 SMNVEV (reference sequence). There are 14 residues in the CDR3. Trimming pared 1 base from V and 4 bases from J, leaving 8 bases between. The CDR3 loop reads CASSLLYGNQPQHF. Written as DNA, the CDR3 is TGTGCCAGCAGTTTATTATACGGGAATCAGCCCCAGCATTTT.

The chain recombines TRBV27 with TRBJ2-2; 8 bases are shared with TRBD1. The CDR3 totals 14 residues. Germline V lookup: CDR1 MNHEY, CDR2 SMNVEV (reference sequence). Trimming at V came to 8 bases and at J to 4 bases, leaving 6 bases not matched to a gene. The CDR3: CASRDRGGTGELFF. CDR3 in DNA: TGTGCCAGCCGCGACAGGGGCGGCACCGGGGAGCTGTTTTTT.

This rearrangement joins TRBV2 to TRBJ1-1, with D unresolved. Per the germline V gene, CDR1 is SNHLY and CDR2 is FYNNEI. Trimming took 7 bases from V and 2 from J, leaving 11 bases between them. The CDR3 loop spans 13 amino acids. CDR3 sequence: CASMGRVNTEAFF. For the CDR3, the DNA is TGTGCCAGCATGGGGAGGGTTAACACTGAAGCTTTCTTT. Full variable domain (outside the CDR3, taken from reference TRBV2 and TRBJ1-1): EPEVTQTPSHQVTQMGQEVILRCVPISNHLYFYWYRQILGQKVEFLVSFYNNEISEKSEIFDDQFSVERPDGSNFTLKIRSTKLEDSAMYFCASMGRVNTEAFFGQGTRLTVV.

In DNA, the CDR3 is TGTGCCAGCAGCCAGAACTACGCGGAGACCCAGTACTTC. It codes for CASSQNYAETQYF. This chain uses TRBV11-3 with TRBJ2-5; no clear D. Germline V CDR1 and CDR2: SGHNT, YENEEA. The CDR3 loop spans 13 amino acids. The V gene lost 5 bases and the J gene lost 5 bases, with 12 bases spanning the gap.

This chain joins TRBV5-1 and TRBJ2-5, with TRBD1 as a possible D gene (5 bases). This CDR3 has 16 residues. Trimming stripped 4 bases from V and 2 bases from J, with 18 bases between. Germline V gene data show CDR1 as SGHRS and CDR2 as YFSETQ. CDR3 sequence: CASSPGAYYTQETQYF. In DNA, the CDR3 is TGCGCCAGCAGCCCTGGGGCCTACTATACGCAAGAGACCCAGTACTTC. Based on the CDR3 plus reference TRBV5-1 and TRBJ2-5, the full variable domain is KAGVTQTPRYLIKTRGQQVTLSCSPISGHRSVSWYQQTPGQGLQFLFEYFSETQRNKGNFPGRFSGRQFSNSRSEMNVSTLELGDSALYLCASSPGAYYTQETQYFGPGTRLLVL.

The V and J genes are TRBV2 and TRBJ2-3; no clear D. Trimming took 4 bases from V and 3 from J, leaving 8 bases between them. CDR3 length: 13 amino acids. The germline CDR1 and CDR2 sequences are SNHLY and FYNNEI. The CDR3 region is CASSGSRTDTQYF. CDR3 DNA sequence: TGTGCCAGCAGTGGTAGCAGAACAGATACGCAGTATTTT.

CDR3 protein: CASSWQGSTEAFF. DNA of the CDR3: TGTGCCAGCAGCTGGCAGGGTTCAACTGAAGCTTTCTTT. This chain links TRBV11-1 with TRBJ1-1; D is perhaps TRBD1 (5 bases). V lost 4 bases and J lost 5, with 11 bases in between. The length of the CDR3 is 13 residues. The germline gives CDR1 SGHAT, CDR2 FQDESV (reference sequence).

The chain has TRBV7-9 and TRBJ1-4; 7 nucleotides line up with TRBD1. There are 16 residues in the CDR3. Germline V gene sequence: CDR1 SEHNR, CDR2 FQNEAQ (reference sequence). Losses at the gene ends were 5 bases for V and 8 bases for J; bases not matched to a gene: 14. The DNA of the CDR3 is TGTGCCAGCAGCCCGTTGAAAGGGGGCGCGGAGGAAAAACTGTTTTTT. Translating gives CASSPLKGGAEEKLFF. Complete variable domain (other parts from reference TRBV7-9 and TRBJ1-4): DTGVSQNPRHKITKRGQNVTFRCDPISEHNRLYWYRQTLGQGPEFLTYFQNEAQLEKSRLLSDRFSAERPKGSFSTLEIQRTEQGDSAMYLCASSPLKGGAEEKLFFGSGTQLSVL.